The present T cell receptor beta chain was sequenced within a study of response to subunit inactivated influenza vaccine. Findings and caveats of the study: After each seasonal influenza vaccination, few new T cells are recruited, the authors suggested.

A note on this clonotype: Antigen: not known.

With 4 bases clipped from V and 6 bases from J, the junction kept 3 bases outside the gene matches. Germline V gene sequence: CDR1 SNHLY, CDR2 FYNNEI. The CDR3 length is 15 residues. TCRdb re-called the RT-PCR reads with MiXCR, one entry per CDR3 protein. This table has 630,000 or so distinct CDR3 sequences, roughly 14% appearing once. The sample consisted of PBMCs from blood, taken about 12 days after vaccination. This rearrangement joins TRBV2 to TRBJ2-2, with TRBD2 matching 12 bases. The TCR originated in a middle-aged man who received an inactivated influenza vaccine. DNA for the CDR3: TGTGCCAGCAGTGGTCTAGCGGGGGGGCCCGGGGAGCTGTTTTTT. Amino acid sequence: CASSGLAGGPGELFF. Drawing the rest from reference TRBV2 and TRBJ2-2, the complete variable domain is EPEVTQTPSHQVTQMGQEVILRCVPISNHLYFYWYRQILGQKVEFLVSFYNNEISEKSEIFDDQFSVERPDGSNFTLKIRSTKLEDSAMYFCASSGLAGGPGELFFGEGSRLTVL.